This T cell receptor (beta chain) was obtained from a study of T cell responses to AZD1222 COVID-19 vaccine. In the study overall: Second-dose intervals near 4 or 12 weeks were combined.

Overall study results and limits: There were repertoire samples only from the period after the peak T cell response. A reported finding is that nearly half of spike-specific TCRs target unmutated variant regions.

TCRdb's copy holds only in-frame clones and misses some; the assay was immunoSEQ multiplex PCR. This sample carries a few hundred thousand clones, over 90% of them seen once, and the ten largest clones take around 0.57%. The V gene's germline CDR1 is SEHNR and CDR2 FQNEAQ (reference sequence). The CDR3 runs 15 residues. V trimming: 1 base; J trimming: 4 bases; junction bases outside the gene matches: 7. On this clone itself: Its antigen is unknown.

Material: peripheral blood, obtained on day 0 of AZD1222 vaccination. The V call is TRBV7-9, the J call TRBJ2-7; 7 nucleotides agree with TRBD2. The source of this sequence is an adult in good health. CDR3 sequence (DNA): TGTGCCAGCAGCTTAGATGGCGGGAGCGTATACGAGCAGTACTTC. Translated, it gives CASSLDGGSVYEQYF. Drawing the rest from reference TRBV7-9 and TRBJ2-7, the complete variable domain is DTGVSQNPRHKITKRGQNVTFRCDPISEHNRLYWYRQTLGQGPEFLTYFQNEAQLEKSRLLSDRFSAERPKGSFSTLEIQRTEQGDSAMYLCASSLDGGSVYEQYFGPGTRLTVT.